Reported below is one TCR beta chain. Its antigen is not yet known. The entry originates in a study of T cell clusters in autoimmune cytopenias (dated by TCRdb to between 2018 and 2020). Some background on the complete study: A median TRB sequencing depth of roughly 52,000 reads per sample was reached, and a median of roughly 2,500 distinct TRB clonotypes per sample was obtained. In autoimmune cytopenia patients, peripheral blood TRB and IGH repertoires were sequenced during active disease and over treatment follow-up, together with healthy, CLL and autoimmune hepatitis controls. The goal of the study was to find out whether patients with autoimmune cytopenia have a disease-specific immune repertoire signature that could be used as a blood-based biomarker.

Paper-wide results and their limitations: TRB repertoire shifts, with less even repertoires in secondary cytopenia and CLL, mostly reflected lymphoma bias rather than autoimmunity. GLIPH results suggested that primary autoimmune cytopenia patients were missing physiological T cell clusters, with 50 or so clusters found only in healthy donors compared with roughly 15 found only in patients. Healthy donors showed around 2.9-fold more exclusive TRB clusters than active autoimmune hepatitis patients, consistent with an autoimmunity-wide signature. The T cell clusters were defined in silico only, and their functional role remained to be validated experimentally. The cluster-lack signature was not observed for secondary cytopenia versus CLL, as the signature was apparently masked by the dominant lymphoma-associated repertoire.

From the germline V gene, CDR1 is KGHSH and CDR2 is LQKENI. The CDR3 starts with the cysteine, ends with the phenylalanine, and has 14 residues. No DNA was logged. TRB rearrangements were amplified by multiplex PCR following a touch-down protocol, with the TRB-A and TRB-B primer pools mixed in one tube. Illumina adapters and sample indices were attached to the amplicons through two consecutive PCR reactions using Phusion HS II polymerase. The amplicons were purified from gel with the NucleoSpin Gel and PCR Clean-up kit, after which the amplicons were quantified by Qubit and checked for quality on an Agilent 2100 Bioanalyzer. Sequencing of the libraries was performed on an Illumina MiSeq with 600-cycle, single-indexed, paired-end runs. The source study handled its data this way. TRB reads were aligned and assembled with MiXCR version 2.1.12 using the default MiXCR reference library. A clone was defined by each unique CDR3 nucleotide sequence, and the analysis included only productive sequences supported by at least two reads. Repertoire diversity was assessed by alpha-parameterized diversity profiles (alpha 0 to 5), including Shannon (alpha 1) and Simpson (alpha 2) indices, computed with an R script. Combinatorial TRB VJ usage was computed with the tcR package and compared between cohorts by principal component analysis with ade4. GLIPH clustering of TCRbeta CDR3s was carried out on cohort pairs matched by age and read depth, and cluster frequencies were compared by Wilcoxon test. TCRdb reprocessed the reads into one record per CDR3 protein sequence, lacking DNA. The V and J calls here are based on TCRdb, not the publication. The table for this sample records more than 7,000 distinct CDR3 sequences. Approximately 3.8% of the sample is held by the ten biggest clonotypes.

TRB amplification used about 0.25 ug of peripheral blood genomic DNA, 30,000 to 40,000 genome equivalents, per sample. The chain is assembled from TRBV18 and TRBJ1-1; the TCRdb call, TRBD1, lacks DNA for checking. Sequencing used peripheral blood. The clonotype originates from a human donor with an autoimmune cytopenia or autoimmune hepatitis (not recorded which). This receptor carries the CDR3 CASSPGRGRTEAFF.